The 14 T cell receptor beta chains given below trace back to one sample, sequenced in a study of cytomegalovirus exposure and HLA in healthy donors. Profiled with immunoSEQ multiplex PCR; TCRdb holds only in-frame clones, not every one. The repertoire holds around 71,000 clones, with roughly 94% as singletons. Material: PBMCs. The source of these receptors is a man between 18 and 35 years old in good health and CMV-seropositive.

The gene calls are TRBV5-4 and TRBJ2-1; the match to TRBD2 covers 7 bases. Trimming cost V 0 bases and J 0 bases; bases outside gene matches: 0. CDR1 and CDR2 (germline): SGHNT, YYREEE (reference sequence). The CDR3 covers 15 residues. The CDR3 nucleotides are TGTGCCAGCAGCTTGGGACTAGCCTCCTACAATGAGCAGTTCTTC. Residues: CASSLGLASYNEQFF.

The sample holds a few counts of this clone. The gene calls are TRBV7-8 and TRBJ1-4, with D maybe TRBD1 (5 bases). Trimming took off 1 base at V and 11 bases at J, with 23 bases between the two ends. Germline V lookup: CDR1 SGHVS, CDR2 FQNEAQ. This CDR3 is built from 17 residues. CDR3 sequence: CASSLVIPGRSKSKLFF. The CDR3 nucleotides are TGTGCCAGCAGCTTAGTTATCCCAGGGCGTTCAAAGTCCAAACTGTTTTTT.

The gene calls are TRBV5-1 and TRBJ2-1; the match to TRBD2 covers 7 bases. From germline, CDR1 is SGHRS and CDR2 YFSETQ. There are 16 residues in the CDR3. Unmatched junction bases numbered 10, after V lost 5 bases and J lost 2 bases. CDR3 sequence: CASRTTSGVTYNEQFF. In DNA form, the CDR3 reads TGCGCCAGCAGAACGACGAGCGGGGTGACCTACAATGAGCAGTTCTTC.

The V and J genes are TRBV7-3 and TRBJ2-3, with D hard to call. This CDR3 has 16 residues. Trimming took off 0 bases at V and 0 bases at J, with 10 bases between the two ends. Germline values: CDR1 SGHTA, CDR2 FQGTGA. Written as DNA, the CDR3 is TGTGCCAGCAGCTTAACGGCAATCGGGAGCACAGATACGCAGTATTTT. It specifies CASSLTAIGSTDTQYF.

The chain is built from TRBV10-3 and TRBJ1-1; 9 positions match TRBD1. Looked up from germline, CDR1 is ENHRY and CDR2 is SYGVKD. Trimming at V came to 7 bases and at J to 4 bases, leaving 7 bases not matched to a gene. The CDR3 extends over 14 amino acids. The DNA for the CDR3 is TGTGCCATCATGGGACAGGGTGGCGGCACTGAAGCTTTCTTT. Translated, it gives CAIMGQGGGTEAFF.

Only one count was recorded for this clone. The chain uses TRBV6-1 and TRBJ2-2, with D tentatively TRBD1 (5 bases). The ends were cut back, 3 bases at V and 0 bases at J, with 5 bases in the middle. The CDR3 has 14 amino acids. The germline V gene has CDR1 MNHNS and CDR2 SASEGT. The CDR3: CASSDRANTGELFF. CDR3 bases: TGTGCCAGCAGTGACAGGGCGAACACCGGGGAGCTGTTTTTT.

J is TRBJ2-5 and V is TRBV18, with D possibly matching TRBD1 (6 bases). Germline loops: CDR1 KGHSH, CDR2 LQKENI. The CDR3 contains 15 residues. The V end was cut by 2 bases, the J end by 5 bases, with 15 bases between. The CDR3 is CASSPAGVFSETQYF. CDR3 DNA: TGTGCCAGCTCACCAGCAGGGGTTTTTTCGGAGACCCAGTACTTC.

This chain links TRBV18 with TRBJ2-5; tentative D call: TRBD1 (5 bases). This CDR3 region has 15 residues. The germline V and J ends were trimmed by 2 bases and 2 bases, with 12 bases remaining between them. Per germline, CDR1 KGHSH and CDR2 LQKENI. The CDR3 protein is CASSPGASSQETQYF. Here the CDR3 DNA reads TGTGCCAGCTCACCAGGGGCGAGCTCTCAAGAGACCCAGTACTTC.

This chain uses TRBV6-6 with TRBJ2-7; 9 bases map to TRBD2. The CDR3 is 15 amino acids. CDR1 and CDR2 (germline): MNHNY, SVGAGI (reference sequence). With V trimmed by 6 bases and J by 0 bases, 6 bases remained unmatched. The CDR3: CASSPGTSFSYEQYF. In nucleotides, the CDR3 is TGTGCCAGCAGCCCCGGGACTAGCTTCTCCTACGAGCAGTACTTC.

The gene calls are TRBV19 and TRBJ2-7, with D possibly matching TRBD1 (5 bases). The V gene's germline CDR1 is LNHDA and CDR2 SQIVND (reference sequence). V lost 4 bases, J lost 2 bases, and 15 bases lay in between. This CDR3 is 15 amino acids long. CDR3: CASSTTRDSPYEQYF. Here the CDR3 DNA reads TGTGCCAGTAGTACCACACGAGACAGCCCCTACGAGCAGTACTTC.

This chain joins TRBV27 and TRBJ1-2; tentative D call: TRBD1 (6 bases). Germline CDR1 MNHEY, CDR2 SMNVEV (reference sequence). This CDR3 spans 14 amino acids. V lost 5 bases and J lost 4, with 14 bases in between. This CDR3 reads CASSRTGTSYGYTF. The CDR3 DNA reads TGTGCCAGCAGTCGCACCGGGACAAGCTATGGCTACACCTTC.

V usage is TRBV5-1 and J usage is TRBJ2-1; D remains ambiguous. Germline CDR1 SGHRS, CDR2 YFSETQ. V was shortened by 6 bases and J by 4 bases, with 20 bases between the two germline ends. The CDR3 totals 16 residues. In nucleotides, the CDR3 is TGCGCCAGCACCTTAGGTCGCGGTAATTCTTACAATGAGCAGTTCTTC. It specifies CASTLGRGNSYNEQFF.

J is TRBJ2-7 and V is TRBV30, with 7 positions matching TRBD1. CDR3 length equals 18 residues. Germline assignment: CDR1 GTSNPN and CDR2 SVGIG (reference sequence). With 1 base clipped from V and 0 bases from J, the junction kept 15 bases outside the gene matches. The CDR3 region has the DNA TGTGCCTGGAGTGGAAGGGGACAGTCACAACGGTCCTCCTACGAGCAGTACTTC. Translation: CAWSGRGQSQRSSYEQYF. The full variable domain, in which reference TRBV30 and TRBJ2-7 provide the parts outside the CDR3, is SQTIHQWPATLVQPVGSPLSLECTVEGTSNPNLYWYRQAAGRGLQLLFYSVGIGQISSEVPQNLSASRPQDRQFILSSKKLLLSDSGFYLCAWSGRGQSQRSSYEQYFGPGTRLTVT.

This clone was detected only a few times. The chain links TRBV6-5 to TRBJ1-5; D not resolved. The germline V gene has CDR1 MNHEY and CDR2 SVGAGI. This CDR3 is built from 14 residues. Trimming shortened V by 8 bases and J by 4 bases, and 15 bases separated the two germline ends. The CDR3 is CASSPAGINQPQHF. The DNA of the CDR3 is TGTGCCAGCTCGCCCGCAGGCATTAATCAGCCCCAGCATTTT.